Below are 11 T cell receptor beta chains sequenced from a single sample in a study of cytomegalovirus exposure and HLA in healthy donors. Repertoires were generated with immunoSEQ multiplex PCR, while TCRdb's copy carries only in-frame clones and drops some. The data show about 140,000 clones, roughly nine tenths seen once. The sequenced sample consisted of PBMCs. These receptors were taken from a young man in good health and CMV-seronegative.

The chain employs TRBV18 and TRBJ2-2; D might be TRBD1 (5 bases). The ends were cut back, 0 bases at V and 3 bases at J, with 17 bases in the middle. The CDR3 consists of 18 residues. The germline gives CDR1 KGHSH, CDR2 LQKENI. The DNA of the CDR3 is TGTGCCAGCTCACCACCTGGGCACAGGAGCGTTTACACCGGGGAGCTGTTTTTT. Its protein is CASSPPGHRSVYTGELFF.

The chain joins TRBV6-5 to TRBJ2-4, with 8 bases aligning to TRBD1. The CDR3 is made up of 15 amino acids. V dropped 6 bases and J dropped 1; count of bases not matched to a gene: 5. CDR1 is MNHEY and CDR2 is SVGAGI in the germline V gene. This CDR3 is CASRLTGAAKNIQYF. The CDR3 DNA sequence: TGTGCCAGCAGGTTGACAGGGGCGGCCAAAAACATTCAGTACTTC.

CDR3 coding DNA: TGTGCCAGCAGTTACCGCGGGAACCTGTACTTC. It is translated as CASSYRGNLYF. V is TRBV28 and J is TRBJ2-7; perhaps TRBD2 as D (6 bases). The CDR3 totals 11 residues. V gave up 4 bases and J gave up 12 bases, with 13 bases separating them. Germline CDR1 is MDHEN and CDR2 is SYDVKM.

The V call is TRBV2, the J call TRBJ2-2, with D tentatively TRBD2 (5 bases). CDR1 SNHLY and CDR2 FYNNEI come from the germline V gene. Trimming cost V 7 bases and J 7 bases, with 13 bases left between them. The CDR3 loop spans 13 amino acids. CDR3 DNA sequence: TGTGCCAGCAACGGGATCGTCGGCGGGGAGCTGTTTTTT. This sequence encodes CASNGIVGGELFF.

This chain uses TRBV9 with TRBJ2-7; 13 nucleotides agree with TRBD2. CDR3 length: 15 amino acids. V was pared by 4 bases and J by 3 bases, with 4 bases of the junction left unmatched. Per the germline V gene, CDR1 is SGDLS and CDR2 is YYNGEE. CDR3 DNA: TGTGCCAGCAGCCCGAGACTAGCGGGGGGCTACGAGCAGTACTTC. Encoded protein: CASSPRLAGGYEQYF.

The gene calls are TRBV5-1 and TRBJ1-4; maybe TRBD1 (6 bases). V shed 3 bases and J shed 5 bases, with 23 bases lying between them. Germline V gene lookup returns CDR1 SGHRS and CDR2 YFSETQ. This CDR3 is 18 amino acids long. CDR3 amino acids: CASSYQGSPLNPNEKLFF. The CDR3 DNA sequence: TGCGCCAGCAGCTACCAGGGGTCCCCCCTTAACCCAAATGAAAAACTGTTTTTT. The complete variable domain, with remaining parts taken from reference TRBV5-1 and TRBJ1-4, reads KAGVTQTPRYLIKTRGQQVTLSCSPISGHRSVSWYQQTPGQGLQFLFEYFSETQRNKGNFPGRFSGRQFSNSRSEMNVSTLELGDSALYLCASSYQGSPLNPNEKLFFGSGTQLSVL.

The CDR3 coding sequence is TGTGCCAGCAGTTACGGGGCAGGTCCCTACGAGCAGTACTTC. Encoded protein: CASSYGAGPYEQYF. The J gene is TRBJ2-7, the V gene TRBV6-5; the D gene is possibly TRBD1 (5 bases). Germline V CDR1 and CDR2: MNHEY, SVGAGI. The CDR3 has 14 amino acids. V was trimmed by 2 bases and J by 2 bases, leaving 10 bases between them.

The chain is built from TRBV7-8 and TRBJ1-3, with D uncertain. This CDR3 comprises 15 residues. V lost 4 bases, J lost 0 bases, and 10 bases lay in between. Germline loops: CDR1 SGHVS, CDR2 FQNEAQ. In DNA form, the CDR3 reads TGTGCCAGCAGCTCTCTCGACTACTCTGGAAACACCATATATTTT. This encodes CASSSLDYSGNTIYF.

This chain links TRBV11-3 with TRBJ2-5, with 7 positions matching TRBD2. J gave up 5 bases and V 1 base, and 7 bases lay outside the gene matches. This CDR3 comprises 15 residues. CDR1 and CDR2 (germline): SGHNT, YENEEA. The DNA for the CDR3 is TGTGCCAGCAGCTTAGGGACCAGCGGGGATGAGACCCAGTACTTC. This encodes CASSLGTSGDETQYF.

The J gene is TRBJ2-1, the V gene TRBV27, with 9 bases matching TRBD2. CDR3 length: 16 amino acids. In germline, CDR1 is MNHEY, CDR2 SMNVEV (reference sequence). J was trimmed by 4 bases and V by 3 bases; bases with no gene match: 7. CDR3 coding DNA: TGTGCCAGCAGTTTCTCTAGCGGGGTAGGTTACAATGAGCAGTTCTTC. This codes for CASSFSSGVGYNEQFF.

This clone has only one observation. V is TRBV28 and J is TRBJ2-7, with D perhaps TRBD1 (6 bases). The CDR3 is 17 residues long. Germline assignment: CDR1 MDHEN and CDR2 SYDVKM. The ends were cut back, 2 bases at V and 4 bases at J, with 21 bases in the middle. CDR3 bases: TGTGCCAGCAGTTTAACCGGGCAGGGGACCCGTTGGTACGAGCAGTACTTC. As protein: CASSLTGQGTRWYEQYF.